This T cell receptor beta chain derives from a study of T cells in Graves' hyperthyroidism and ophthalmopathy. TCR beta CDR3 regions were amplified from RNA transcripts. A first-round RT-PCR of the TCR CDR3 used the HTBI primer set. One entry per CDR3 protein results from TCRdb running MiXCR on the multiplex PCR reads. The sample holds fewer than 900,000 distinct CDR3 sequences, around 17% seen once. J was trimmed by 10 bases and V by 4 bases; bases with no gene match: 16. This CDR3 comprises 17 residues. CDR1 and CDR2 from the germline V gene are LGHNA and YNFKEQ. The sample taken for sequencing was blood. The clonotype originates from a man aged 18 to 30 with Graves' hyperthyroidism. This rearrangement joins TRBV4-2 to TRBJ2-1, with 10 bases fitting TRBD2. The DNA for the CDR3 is TGTGCCAGCAGCCCCACCCTAGCGGGAGCGAACCGACTGGAGCAGTTCTTC. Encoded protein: CASSPTLAGANRLEQFF.